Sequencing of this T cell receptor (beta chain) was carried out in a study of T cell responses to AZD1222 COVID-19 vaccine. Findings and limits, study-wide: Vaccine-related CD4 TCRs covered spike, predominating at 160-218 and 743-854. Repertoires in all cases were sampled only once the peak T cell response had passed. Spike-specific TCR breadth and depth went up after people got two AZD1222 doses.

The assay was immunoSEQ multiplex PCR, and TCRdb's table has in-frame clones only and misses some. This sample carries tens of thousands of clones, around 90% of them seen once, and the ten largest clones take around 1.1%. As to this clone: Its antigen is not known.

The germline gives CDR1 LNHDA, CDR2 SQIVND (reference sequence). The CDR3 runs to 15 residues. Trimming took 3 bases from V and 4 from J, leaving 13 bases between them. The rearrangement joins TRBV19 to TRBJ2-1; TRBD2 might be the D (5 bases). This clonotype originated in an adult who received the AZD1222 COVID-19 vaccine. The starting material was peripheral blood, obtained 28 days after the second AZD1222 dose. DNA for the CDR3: TGTGCCAGTAGTATTGGGGAGCTAGTTTACAATGAGCAGTTCTTC. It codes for CASSIGELVYNEQFF.